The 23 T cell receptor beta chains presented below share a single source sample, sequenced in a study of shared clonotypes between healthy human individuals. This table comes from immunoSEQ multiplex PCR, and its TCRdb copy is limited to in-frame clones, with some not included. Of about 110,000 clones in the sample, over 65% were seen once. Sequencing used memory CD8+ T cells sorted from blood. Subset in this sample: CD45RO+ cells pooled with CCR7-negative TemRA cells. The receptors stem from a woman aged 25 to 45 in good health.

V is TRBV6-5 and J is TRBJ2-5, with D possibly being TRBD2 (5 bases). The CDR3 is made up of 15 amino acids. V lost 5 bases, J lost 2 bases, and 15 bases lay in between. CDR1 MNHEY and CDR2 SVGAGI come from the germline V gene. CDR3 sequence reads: CASSRSERPQETQYF. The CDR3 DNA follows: TGTGCCAGCAGTCGATCTGAGCGGCCACAAGAGACCCAGTACTTC.

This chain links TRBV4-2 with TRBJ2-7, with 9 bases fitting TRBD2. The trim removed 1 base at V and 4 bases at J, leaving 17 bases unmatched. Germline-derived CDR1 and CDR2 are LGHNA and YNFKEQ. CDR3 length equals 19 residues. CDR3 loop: CASSQVWREGRPGEYEQYF. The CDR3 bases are TGTGCCAGCAGCCAAGTTTGGCGGGAGGGCCGACCGGGAGAGTACGAGCAGTACTTC.

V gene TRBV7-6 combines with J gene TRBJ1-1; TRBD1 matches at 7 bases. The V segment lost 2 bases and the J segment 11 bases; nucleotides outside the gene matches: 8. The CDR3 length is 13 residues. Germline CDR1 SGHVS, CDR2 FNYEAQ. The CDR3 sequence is CASSLLGDRNAFF. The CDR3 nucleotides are TGTGCCAGCAGCTTACTTGGGGACAGAAATGCTTTCTTT.

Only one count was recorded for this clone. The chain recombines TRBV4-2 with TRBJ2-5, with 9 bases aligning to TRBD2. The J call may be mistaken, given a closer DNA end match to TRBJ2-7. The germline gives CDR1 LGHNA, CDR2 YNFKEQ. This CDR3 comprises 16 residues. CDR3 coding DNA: TGTGCCAGCAGCCTCGATCCGGGACTAGCTAGTAACGAGCAGTACTTC. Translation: CASSLDPGLASNEQYF.

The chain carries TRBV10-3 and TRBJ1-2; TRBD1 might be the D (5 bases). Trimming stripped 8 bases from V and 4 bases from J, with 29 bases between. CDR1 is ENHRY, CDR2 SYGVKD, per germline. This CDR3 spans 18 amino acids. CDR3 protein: CAISNSWTRRHGTYGYTF. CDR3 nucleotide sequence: TGTGCCATCTCGAATAGTTGGACACGGCGCCACGGGACCTATGGCTACACCTTC.

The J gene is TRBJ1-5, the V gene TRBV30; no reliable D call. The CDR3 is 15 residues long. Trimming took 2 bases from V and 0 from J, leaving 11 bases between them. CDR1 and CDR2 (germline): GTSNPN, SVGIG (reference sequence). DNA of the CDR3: TGTGCCTGGAGTTTAACCTCCGTTAGCAATCAGCCCCAGCATTTT. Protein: CAWSLTSVSNQPQHF.

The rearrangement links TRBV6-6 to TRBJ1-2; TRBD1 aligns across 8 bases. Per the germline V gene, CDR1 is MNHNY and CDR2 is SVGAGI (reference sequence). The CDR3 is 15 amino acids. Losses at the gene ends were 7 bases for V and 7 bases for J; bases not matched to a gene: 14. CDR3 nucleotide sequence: TGTGCCAGCAAGAAGGACAGGGAAAGATTTGGTGGCTACACCTTC. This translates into CASKKDRERFGGYTF.

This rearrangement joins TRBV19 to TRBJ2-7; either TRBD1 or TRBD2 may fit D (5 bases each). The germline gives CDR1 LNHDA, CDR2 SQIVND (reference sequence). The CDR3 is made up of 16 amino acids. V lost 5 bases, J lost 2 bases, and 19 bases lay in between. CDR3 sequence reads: CASSPELGRSAYEQYF. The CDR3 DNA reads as TGTGCCAGTAGTCCAGAATTGGGACGGTCAGCCTACGAGCAGTACTTC.

The CDR3 sequence is CASSQPGHRNYNEQFF. DNA for the CDR3: TGCGCCAGCAGCCAACCGGGACACCGAAACTACAATGAGCAGTTCTTC. J is TRBJ2-1 and V is TRBV4-1, with D perhaps matching TRBD1 (6 bases). The CDR3 spans 16 residues. Trimming took 2 bases from V and 3 from J, leaving 14 bases between them. Germline CDR1 MGHRA, CDR2 YSYEKL.

In DNA, the CDR3 is TGTGCCAGCAGCGACGCCCTGGGGTTGAATGAAAAACTGTTTTTT. The encoded protein is CASSDALGLNEKLFF. The chain combines TRBV11-3 with TRBJ1-4; no firm D call. CDR3 length: 15 residues. With 5 bases removed from V and 5 bases from J, the gap between germline ends came to 15 bases. Germline V CDR1 and CDR2: SGHNT, YENEEA.

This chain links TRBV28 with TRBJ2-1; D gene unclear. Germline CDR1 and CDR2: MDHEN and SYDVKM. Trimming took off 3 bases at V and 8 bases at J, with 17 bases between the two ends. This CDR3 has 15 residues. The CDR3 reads CASSFVLDPIHEQFF. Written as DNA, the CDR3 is TGTGCCAGCAGTTTTGTCCTAGATCCAATCCATGAGCAGTTCTTC.

The CDR3 nucleotides are TGCGCCAGCAGCTGGAGTAGCGGGAGTCCGAACACCGGGGAGCTGTTTTTT. Amino acid sequence: CASSWSSGSPNTGELFF. The rearrangement uses TRBV5-1 and TRBJ2-2, with TRBD2 identical over 9 bases. Per germline, CDR1 SGHRS and CDR2 YFSETQ. This CDR3 is 17 amino acids long. Unmatched junction bases numbered 6, after V lost 3 bases and J lost 0 bases.

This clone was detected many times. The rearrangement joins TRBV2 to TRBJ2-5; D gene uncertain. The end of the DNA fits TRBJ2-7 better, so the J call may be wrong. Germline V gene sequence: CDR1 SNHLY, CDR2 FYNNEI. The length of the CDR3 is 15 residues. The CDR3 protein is CASSDRVGGAYEQYF. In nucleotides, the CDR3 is TGTGCCAGCAGTGATAGGGTGGGCGGAGCATACGAGCAGTACTTC.

CDR3 sequence reads: CASSHILAGPTYEQYF. CDR3 bases: TGTGCCAGCTCACACATACTAGCGGGTCCCACCTACGAGCAGTACTTC. The chain links TRBV18 to TRBJ2-7; 9 bases map to TRBD2. This CDR3 is 16 amino acids long. Germline CDR1 KGHSH, CDR2 LQKENI. Losses at the gene ends were 4 bases for V and 2 bases for J; bases not matched to a gene: 9.

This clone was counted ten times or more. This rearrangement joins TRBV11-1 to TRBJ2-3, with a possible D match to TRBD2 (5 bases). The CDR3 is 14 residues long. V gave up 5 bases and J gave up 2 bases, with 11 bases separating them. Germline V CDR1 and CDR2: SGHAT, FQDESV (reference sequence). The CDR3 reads CASSVSGNTDTQYF. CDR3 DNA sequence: TGTGCCAGCAGCGTAAGCGGAAACACAGATACGCAGTATTTT.

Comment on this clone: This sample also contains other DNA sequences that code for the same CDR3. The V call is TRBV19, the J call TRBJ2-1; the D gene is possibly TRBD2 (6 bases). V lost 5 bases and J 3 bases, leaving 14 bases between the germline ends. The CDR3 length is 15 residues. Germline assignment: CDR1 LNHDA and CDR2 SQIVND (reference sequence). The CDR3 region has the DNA TGTGCCAGTAGTCCCCGCAGCGGGTACTACAATGAGCAGTTCTTC. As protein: CASSPRSGYYNEQFF.

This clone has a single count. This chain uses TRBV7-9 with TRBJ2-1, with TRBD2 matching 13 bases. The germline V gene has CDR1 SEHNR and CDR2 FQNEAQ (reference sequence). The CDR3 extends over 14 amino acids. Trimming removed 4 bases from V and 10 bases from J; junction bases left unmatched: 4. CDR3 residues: CASSSRTSGSEQFF. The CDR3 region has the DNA TGTGCCAGCAGCTCGAGGACTAGCGGGAGCGAGCAGTTCTTC.

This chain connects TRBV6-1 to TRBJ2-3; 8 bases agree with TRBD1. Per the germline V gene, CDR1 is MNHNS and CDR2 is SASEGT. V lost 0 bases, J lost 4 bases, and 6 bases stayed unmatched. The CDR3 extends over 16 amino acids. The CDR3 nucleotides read TGTGCCAGCAGTGAAGCGCCTGGACAGGGCGCAGATACGCAGTATTTT. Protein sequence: CASSEAPGQGADTQYF.

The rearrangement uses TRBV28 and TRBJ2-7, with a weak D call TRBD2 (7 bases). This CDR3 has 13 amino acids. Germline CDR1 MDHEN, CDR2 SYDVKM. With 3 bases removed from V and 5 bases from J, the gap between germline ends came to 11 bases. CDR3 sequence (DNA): TGTGCCAGCAGTTTGGCGGGGGACAACGAGCAGTACTTC. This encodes CASSLAGDNEQYF.

CDR3 loop: CASSFRQDEQFF. The CDR3 coding sequence is TGTGCCAGCAGCTTCCGACAGGATGAGCAGTTCTTC. The V call is TRBV5-8, the J call TRBJ2-1, with a possible D match to TRBD1 (6 bases). The CDR3 is 12 amino acids. Germline V gives CDR1 SGHTS, CDR2 YDEGEE. Between the trimmed V and J ends, which lost 2 bases and 8 bases, there was a span of 8 bases.

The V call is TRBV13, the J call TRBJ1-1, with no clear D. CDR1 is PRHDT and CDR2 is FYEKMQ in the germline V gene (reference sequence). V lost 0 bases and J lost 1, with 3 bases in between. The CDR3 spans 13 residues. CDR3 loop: CASSLGQNTEAFF. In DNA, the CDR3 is TGTGCCAGCAGCTTAGGCCAGAACACTGAAGCTTTCTTT.

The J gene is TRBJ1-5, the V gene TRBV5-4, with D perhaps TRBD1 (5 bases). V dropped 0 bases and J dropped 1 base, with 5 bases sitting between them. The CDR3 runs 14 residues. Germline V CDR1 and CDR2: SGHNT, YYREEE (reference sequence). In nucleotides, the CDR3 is TGTGCCAGCAGCTTGGCAGGGAGCAATCAGCCCCAGCATTTT. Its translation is CASSLAGSNQPQHF.

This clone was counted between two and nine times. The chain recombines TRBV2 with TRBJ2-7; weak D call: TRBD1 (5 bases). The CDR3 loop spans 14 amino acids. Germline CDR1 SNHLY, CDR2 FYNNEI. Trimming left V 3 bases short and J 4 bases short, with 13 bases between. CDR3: CASSDRVRVYEQYF. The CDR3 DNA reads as TGTGCCAGCAGTGATAGGGTCAGGGTGTACGAGCAGTACTTC. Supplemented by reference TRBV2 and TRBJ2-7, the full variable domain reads EPEVTQTPSHQVTQMGQEVILRCVPISNHLYFYWYRQILGQKVEFLVSFYNNEISEKSEIFDDQFSVERPDGSNFTLKIRSTKLEDSAMYFCASSDRVRVYEQYFGPGTRLTVT.